The clone carrying this T cell receptor (beta chain) was seen a handful of times. What it recognizes is unknown. This entry is derived from a study of T-cell memory formation after mild COVID-19. Overall study: Among the donors, TCR clusters were largely specific to each donor. Study results and caveats: Whether second-wave clones peaking at day 37 were SARS-CoV-2 specific went unconfirmed.

Germline lookup yields CDR1 MDHEN and CDR2 SYDVKM. V shed 10 bases and J 8 bases; nucleotides not matched to a gene: 14. This CDR3 spans 14 amino acids. TCRdb re-analysed the 5' RACE reads in MiXCR, keeping a single row per CDR3 protein. The sample includes just over 400,000 distinct CDR3 sequences, more than 20% of them seen just once. The source material was PBMCs or a T cell subset sorted from them (not recorded which). The rearrangement joins TRBV28 to TRBJ2-1, with 7 bases matching TRBD2. The source is an adult woman who had mild COVID-19 (a few samples of this study predate the infection). Cell type and time point are not known. CDR3 region: CAIGAGVGIHEQFF. The CDR3 bases are TGTGCCATCGGGGCGGGAGTAGGTATCCATGAGCAGTTCTTC.